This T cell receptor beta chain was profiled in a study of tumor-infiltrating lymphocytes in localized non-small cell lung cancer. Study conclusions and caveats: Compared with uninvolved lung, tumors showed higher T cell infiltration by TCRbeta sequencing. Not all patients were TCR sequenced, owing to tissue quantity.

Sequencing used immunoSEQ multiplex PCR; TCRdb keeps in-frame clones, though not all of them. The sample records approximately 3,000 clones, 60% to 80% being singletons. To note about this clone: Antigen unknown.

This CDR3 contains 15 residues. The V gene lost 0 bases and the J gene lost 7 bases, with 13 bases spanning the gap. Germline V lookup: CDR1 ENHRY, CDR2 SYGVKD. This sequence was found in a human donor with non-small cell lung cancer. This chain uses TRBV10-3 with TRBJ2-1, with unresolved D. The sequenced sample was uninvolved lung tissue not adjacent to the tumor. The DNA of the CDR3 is TGTGCCATCAGTGAGTCAAGGTCTCAGGTAAATGAGCAGTTCTTC. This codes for CAISESRSQVNEQFF.